The 28 T cell receptor beta chains given below trace back to one sample, sequenced in a study of T cell clusters in autoimmune cytopenias. Each sample's input was roughly 230 ng genomic DNA, roughly 40,000 genome equivalents. TRB rearrangements were amplified by touch-down multiplex PCR with mixed TRB-A/B primers. TCRdb re-called the multiplex PCR reads and catalogs CDR3 proteins one per entry, DNA excluded. The listing contains several thousand distinct CDR3 sequences. Source material: peripheral blood. The source of these receptors is a human donor with an autoimmune cytopenia or autoimmune hepatitis (not recorded which).

The chain links TRBV11-2 to TRBJ2-3; without DNA, the TCRdb call of TRBD2 cannot be checked. CDR3 length equals 16 residues. Germline CDR1 and CDR2: SGHAT and FQNNGV. CDR3 loop: CASSRGEGPSTDTQYF.

The chain has TRBV28 and TRBJ2-6. This CDR3 has 19 residues. Germline V gives CDR1 MDHEN, CDR2 SYDVKM. This chain's CDR3 is CASSSVLAPGKTGANVLTF.

This clonotype is medium-sized by frequency. The chain uses TRBV12-3 or TRBV12-4 and TRBJ2-5; TCRdb designates TRBD2, a call that cannot be tested without DNA. The CDR3 consists of 14 residues. The CDR3 sequence: CASQIAGGQETQYF.

The CDR3 loop is CASSLSGETQYF. The V and J genes are TRBV27 and TRBJ2-5. The CDR3 runs to 12 residues. Germline lookup yields CDR1 MNHEY and CDR2 SMNVEV (reference sequence).

The chain joins TRBV19 to TRBJ1-1; no DNA is available, so the TRBD1 call from TCRdb remains unchecked. The CDR3 length is 13 residues. Germline V gives CDR1 LNHDA, CDR2 SQIVND (reference sequence). The chain's CDR3 is CASIPRGNTEAFF.

The CDR3 protein is CASSWLESANEKLFF. The genes are TRBV6-6 and TRBJ1-4. There are 15 residues in the CDR3. CDR1 MNHNY and CDR2 SVGAGI come from the germline V gene (reference sequence).

The V gene is TRBV15, the J gene TRBJ2-5; TCRdb proposes TRBD2, but this gene call is untestable without DNA. In germline, CDR1 is LNHNV, CDR2 YYDKDF (reference sequence). The CDR3 consists of 17 residues. CDR3 in amino acids: CATSRVSGIKRGETQYF.

This clonotype shows up as medium-sized (0.01 to 0.1%) by frequency. This sequence joins TRBV12-3 or TRBV12-4 and TRBJ2-5; TCRdb picks TRBD2, but there is no DNA to check that call. This CDR3 is built from 14 residues. The CDR3 sequence is CASRLLGTAETQYF.

The chain has TRBV6-1 and TRBJ1-3; TCRdb's D call, TRBD1, is unchecked because there is no DNA. CDR3 length: 15 residues. Looked up from germline, CDR1 is MNHNS and CDR2 is SASEGT. The CDR3 spells CASSGPSGVENTIYF.

This clonotype is identified as medium-sized from frequency. The gene calls are TRBV12-3 or TRBV12-4 and TRBJ2-5; lacking DNA, the TRBD1 call made by TCRdb goes unchecked. The CDR3 runs 17 residues. The CDR3 loop is CASSFGSGGSGRKTQYF.

The V call is TRBV20-1, the J call TRBJ2-5; TCRdb selects TRBD2, and the lack of DNA leaves this call unchecked. CDR3 length: 15 amino acids. The germline CDR1 and CDR2 sequences are DFQATT and SNEGSKA (reference sequence). Here the CDR3 reads CSARDQAAGVVTQYF.

This clonotype is called medium-sized based on its frequency. The chain couples TRBV30 to TRBJ1-2; TCRdb gives TRBD1 as the D gene, but with no DNA this cannot be confirmed. Germline loops: CDR1 GTSNPN, CDR2 SVGIG (reference sequence). This CDR3 is 15 amino acids long. Here the CDR3 reads CAWSARGTGLGGYTF. Using reference TRBV30 and TRBJ1-2 for the parts outside the CDR3, the full variable domain is SQTIHQWPATLVQPVGSPLSLECTVEGTSNPNLYWYRQAAGRGLQLLFYSVGIGQISSEVPQNLSASRPQDRQFILSSKKLLLSDSGFYLCAWSARGTGLGGYTFGSGTRLTVV.

This clonotype is medium-sized (0.01 to 0.1%) by frequency. The chain links TRBV11-1 to TRBJ2-7; the TCRdb D gene call, TRBD1, has no DNA to confirm it. CDR1 and CDR2 (germline): SGHAT, FQDESV (reference sequence). The CDR3 runs to 14 residues. This CDR3 reads CASSQGQRAYEQYF.

This clonotype is called medium-sized based on its frequency. This chain joins TRBV12-3 or TRBV12-4 and TRBJ1-6. The CDR3 is made up of 16 amino acids. This CDR3 is CASSAAVGSYNSPLHF.

Considering frequency, this clonotype is medium-sized. The chain couples TRBV27 to TRBJ2-7. The CDR3 has 14 residues. Germline loops: CDR1 MNHEY, CDR2 SMNVEV (reference sequence). The CDR3 is CASSPRTGPYEQYF.

The chain couples TRBV5-6 to TRBJ2-5; there is no DNA to check the TCRdb D call of TRBD1. CDR3 length: 16 residues. The V gene's germline CDR1 is SGHDT and CDR2 YYEEEE. The CDR3 sequence: CASSRQAPLGGETQYF.

Considering frequency, this clonotype is medium-sized. The chain recombines TRBV6-1 with TRBJ2-6. Germline CDR1 is MNHNS and CDR2 is SASEGT. CDR3 length equals 15 residues. CDR3 in amino acids: CASSGGYSGANVLTF.

This chain uses TRBV19 with TRBJ2-1. Germline assignment: CDR1 LNHDA and CDR2 SQIVND (reference sequence). The CDR3 is 13 amino acids. CDR3 residues: CASSIQPNNEQFF. The variable domain in full, with the rest retrieved from reference TRBV19 and TRBJ2-1, is DGGITQSPKYLFRKEGQNVTLSCEQNLNHDAMYWYRQDPGQGLRLIYYSQIVNDFQKGDIAEGYSVSREKKESFPLTVTSAQKNPTAFYLCASSIQPNNEQFFGPGTRLTVL.

V and J are TRBV5-4 and TRBJ2-1; TCRdb's D call, TRBD1, is unchecked because there is no DNA. The CDR3 covers 15 residues. The germline CDR1 and CDR2 sequences are SGHNT and YYREEE (reference sequence). This chain's CDR3 is CASSLVARGQNEQFF.

The chain links TRBV27 to TRBJ2-3; TCRdb's D call of TRBD2 is untestable without DNA. Germline CDR1 reads MNHEY; CDR2 reads SMNVEV (reference sequence). CDR3 length: 19 residues. The CDR3 protein is CASSRTSGGPTSSTDTQYF.

Judged by frequency, this clonotype is medium-sized. This chain links TRBV19 with TRBJ2-7; the D call of TRBD2 rests on TCRdb alone, since no DNA is present to check it. Germline V gene lookup returns CDR1 LNHDA and CDR2 SQIVND (reference sequence). CDR3 size: 17 residues. CDR3: CASSPRGLAVGTYEQYF.

CDR3 protein: CSARSRRDMSGYTF. The genes are TRBV20-1 and TRBJ1-2. The CDR3 loop spans 14 amino acids. The germline V gene encodes CDR1 DFQATT and CDR2 SNEGSKA (reference sequence).

Here the CDR3 reads CASRDREHQPQHF. The V and J genes are TRBV12-3 or TRBV12-4 and TRBJ1-5; TCRdb selects TRBD1, and the lack of DNA leaves this call unchecked. This CDR3 comprises 13 residues.

According to its frequency, this clonotype is medium-sized. CDR3 region: CASSFGNSGRLNEQFF. This sequence joins TRBV12-3 or TRBV12-4 and TRBJ2-1; TCRdb calls TRBD2, which cannot be checked without DNA. The CDR3 extends over 16 amino acids.

Frequency places this clonotype as medium-sized. J is TRBJ1-6 and V is TRBV19. Germline values: CDR1 LNHDA, CDR2 SQIVND (reference sequence). The CDR3 is made up of 14 amino acids. This CDR3 reads CASSTRLGNSPLHF.

Measured by frequency, this clonotype is medium-sized. CDR3 protein: CASRSRQASYEQYF. This chain connects TRBV5-5 to TRBJ2-7; the TCRdb call, TRBD1, lacks DNA for checking. The length of the CDR3 is 14 residues. Germline CDR1 and CDR2: SGHKS and YYEKEE (reference sequence).

V usage is TRBV19 and J usage is TRBJ1-4. The V gene's germline CDR1 is LNHDA and CDR2 SQIVND (reference sequence). The CDR3 totals 15 residues. The CDR3 loop is CASSPAVRPNEKLFF.

The chain recombines TRBV5-4 with TRBJ2-3; TCRdb calls TRBD1, which cannot be checked without DNA. CDR3 size: 16 residues. CDR1 is SGHNT and CDR2 is YYREEE in the germline V gene (reference sequence). CDR3 in amino acids: CASSLGTGSYTDTQYF. The full variable domain, with the rest looked up from reference TRBV5-4 and TRBJ2-3, is ETGVTQSPTHLIKTRGQQVTLRCSSQSGHNTVSWYQQALGQGPQFIFQYYREEENGRGNFPPRFSGLQFPNYSSELNVNALELDDSALYLCASSLGTGSYTDTQYFGPGTRLTVL.